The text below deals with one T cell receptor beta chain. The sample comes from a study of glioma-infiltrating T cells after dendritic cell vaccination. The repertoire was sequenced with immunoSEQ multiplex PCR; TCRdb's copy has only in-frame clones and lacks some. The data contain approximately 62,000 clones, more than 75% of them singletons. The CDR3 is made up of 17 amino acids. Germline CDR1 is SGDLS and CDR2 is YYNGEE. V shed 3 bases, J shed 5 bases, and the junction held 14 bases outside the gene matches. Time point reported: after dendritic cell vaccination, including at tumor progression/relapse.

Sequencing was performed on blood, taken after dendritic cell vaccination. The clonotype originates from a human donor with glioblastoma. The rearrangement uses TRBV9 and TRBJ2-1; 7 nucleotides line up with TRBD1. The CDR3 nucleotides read TGTGCCAGCAGCGCCGCTTGGGCAGGGGGAGACAACAATGAGCAGTTCTTC. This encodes CASSAAWAGGDNNEQFF.